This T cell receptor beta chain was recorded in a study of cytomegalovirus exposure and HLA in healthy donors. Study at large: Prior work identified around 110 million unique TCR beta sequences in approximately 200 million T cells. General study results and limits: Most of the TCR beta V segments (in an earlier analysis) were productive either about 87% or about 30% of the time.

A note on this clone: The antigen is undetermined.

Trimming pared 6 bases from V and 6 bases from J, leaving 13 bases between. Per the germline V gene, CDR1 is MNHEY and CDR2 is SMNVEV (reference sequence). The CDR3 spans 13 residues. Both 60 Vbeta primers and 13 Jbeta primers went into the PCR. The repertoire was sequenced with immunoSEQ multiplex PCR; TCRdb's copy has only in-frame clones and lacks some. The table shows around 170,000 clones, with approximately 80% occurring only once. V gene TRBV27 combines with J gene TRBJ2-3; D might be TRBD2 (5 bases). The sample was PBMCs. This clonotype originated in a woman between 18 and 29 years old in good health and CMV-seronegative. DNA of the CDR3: TGTGCCAGCAGGCCGGCTCCGGGGGATACGCAGTATTTT. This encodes CASRPAPGDTQYF.